The present T cell receptor (beta chain) was sequenced within a study of identical twins. Overall study results and limits: In monozygotic twins, models underestimated the sharing of out-of-frame TCR alpha. Invariant cells of the MAIT and iNKT types might have partly distorted the zero-insertion analyses.

TCRdb ran MiXCR on the 5' RACE reads and lists one entry per CDR3 protein. The repertoire holds about 250,000 distinct CDR3 sequences, with approximately 6.8% as singletons. Germline V gene lookup returns CDR1 KGHDR and CDR2 SFDVKD. The CDR3 sequence is 14 residues long. V shed 8 bases and J shed 1 base, with 10 bases lying between them. This clonotype was counted many times. Its antigen is unidentified. These sequences were also reported in another study, on yellow fever vaccine responses in identical twins.

The specimen sequenced was CD8+ T cells sorted from blood. The TCR comes from a woman between 18 and 29 years old in good health. This chain uses TRBV24-1 with TRBJ2-2; no firm D call. CDR3 sequence reads: CATTDDLNTGELFF. Written as DNA, the CDR3 is TGTGCCACCACTGACGATTTGAACACCGGGGAGCTGTTTTTT.